Described below is a single T cell receptor beta chain sequence and its context. Profiled with immunoSEQ multiplex PCR; TCRdb holds only in-frame clones, not every one. The repertoire holds 200,000 to 250,000 clones, more than 80% seen once, with about 10% in the top ten. CDR1 and CDR2 (germline): LNHDA, SQIVND (reference sequence). CDR3 length: 14 amino acids. J lost 0 bases, V lost 9 bases, and 4 bases had no gene match. These data are taken from a study of blood T cell repertoires in COVID-19. The sequence derives from a woman of 80 years or more with acute or convalescent COVID-19. The specimen sequenced was peripheral blood. The chain is built from TRBV19 and TRBJ2-7, with 11 bases lining up with TRBD2. This chain's CDR3 is CASRLAGGSYEQYF. The CDR3 coding sequence is TGTGCCAGCCGTCTAGCGGGAGGCTCCTACGAGCAGTACTTC.